Shown below are 29 T cell receptor beta chains from a single sample sequenced in a study of beta chain features in type 1 diabetes. The whole isolated RNA underwent reverse transcription, so sequencing captured expressed TCRB transcripts. Using immunoSEQ multiplex PCR, the repertoire was profiled, and TCRdb retains in-frame clones only, with some absent. Among about 900,000 clones listed, 17% were seen once. Sequencing input: naive CD4+ T cells from blood. All receptors come from a young woman in good health.

There are a few counts of this clone. The gene calls are TRBV2 and TRBJ2-1; 7 bases line up with TRBD2. Germline V gives CDR1 SNHLY, CDR2 FYNNEI. CDR3 size: 14 residues. V lost 4 bases, J lost 7 bases, and 7 bases stayed unmatched. Here the CDR3 reads CASSVGLDLNEQFF. For the CDR3, the DNA is TGTGCCAGCAGTGTCGGACTAGACTTGAATGAGCAGTTCTTC.

This clone was seen only a few times. The chain links TRBV6-5 to TRBJ2-1; D is perhaps TRBD2 (6 bases). The germline V gene encodes CDR1 MNHEY and CDR2 SVGAGI. This CDR3 contains 15 residues. Deletions cut 2 bases from V and 0 bases from J, with 8 bases between. The CDR3: CASSYRTTSYNEQFF. The CDR3 DNA follows: TGTGCCAGCAGTTACCGGACTACCTCCTACAATGAGCAGTTCTTC.

This clone was seen repeatedly, ten times or more. CDR3 nucleotides: TGTGCCAGCAGTAAAGAGATGACTAATGAAAAACTGTTTTTT. Translation: CASSKEMTNEKLFF. The V gene is TRBV7-9, the J gene TRBJ1-4; D not certain. Trimming stripped 6 bases from V and 2 bases from J, with 10 bases between. The CDR3 runs 14 residues. Per the germline V gene, CDR1 is SEHNR and CDR2 is FQNEAQ (reference sequence).

This clone has more than one count but fewer than ten. The chain combines TRBV2 with TRBJ2-1, with TRBD1 identical over 9 bases. Germline CDR1 SNHLY, CDR2 FYNNEI. This CDR3 contains 15 residues. V trimming: 8 bases; J trimming: 5 bases; junction bases outside the gene matches: 10. CDR3 protein: CASRREGTGNNEQFF. CDR3 in DNA: TGTGCCAGCCGAAGGGAGGGGACAGGGAACAATGAGCAGTTCTTC. Looking up the rest from reference TRBV2 and TRBJ2-1 gives the full variable domain: EPEVTQTPSHQVTQMGQEVILRCVPISNHLYFYWYRQILGQKVEFLVSFYNNEISEKSEIFDDQFSVERPDGSNFTLKIRSTKLEDSAMYFCASRREGTGNNEQFFGPGTRLTVL.

The rearrangement links TRBV10-3 to TRBJ1-2; weak D call: TRBD1 (5 bases). V shed 4 bases and J shed 4 bases, with 19 bases lying between them. The CDR3 runs to 16 residues. Germline V gene data show CDR1 as ENHRY and CDR2 as SYGVKD. CDR3 nucleotide sequence: TGTGCCATCAGTGGATCGGTACAGGTCACCGGCTATGGCTACACCTTC. Amino acid sequence: CAISGSVQVTGYGYTF.

V usage is TRBV9 and J usage is TRBJ2-5, with D possibly TRBD2 on 6 matching bases. This CDR3 has 15 amino acids. Trimming removed 0 bases from V and 3 bases from J, with 12 bases in between. Germline CDR1 is SGDLS and CDR2 is YYNGEE. CDR3 in amino acids: CASSVATGVKETQYF. The CDR3 DNA follows: TGTGCCAGCAGCGTAGCTACGGGGGTAAAAGAGACCCAGTACTTC.

This clone was observed a few times. The CDR3: CASSLTGISNTGELFF. The CDR3 region has the DNA TGTGCCAGCAGCCTGACCGGGATTTCGAACACCGGGGAGCTGTTTTTT. This chain uses TRBV7-3 with TRBJ2-2; tentatively, D is TRBD2 (5 bases). The CDR3 has 16 amino acids. The V gene's germline CDR1 is SGHTA and CDR2 FQGTGA. V was cut by 5 bases and J by 0 bases, with 13 bases left in between.

This clone was seen more than once but under ten times. The CDR3 DNA follows: TGTGCCAGCAGGGTTCAAATAAACACAGATACGCAGTATTTT. Translated: CASRVQINTDTQYF. This chain uses TRBV6-1 with TRBJ2-3; no firm D call. With 6 bases removed from V and 2 bases from J, the gap between germline ends came to 12 bases. CDR1 is MNHNS and CDR2 is SASEGT in the germline V gene. The CDR3 sequence is 14 residues long.

This clone was seen only a few times. In the same sample, other DNA sequences code for this CDR3. This rearrangement joins TRBV20-1 to TRBJ2-1; D may be TRBD2 (6 bases). V was shortened by 3 bases and J by 9 bases, with 9 bases between the two germline ends. Germline CDR1 and CDR2: DFQATT and SNEGSKA (reference sequence). The CDR3 sequence is 11 residues long. The CDR3 DNA reads TGCAGTGCTAGTCTGGGAGGTGAGCAGTTCTTC. Translating gives CSASLGGEQFF.

As regards this clone: This sample also contains other DNA sequences that code for the same CDR3. The rearrangement links TRBV19 to TRBJ2-2; 7 bases match TRBD1. The J segment lost 4 bases and the V segment lost 2 bases, leaving 1 base of the junction unmatched. The CDR3 sequence is 14 residues long. Germline V gives CDR1 LNHDA, CDR2 SQIVND (reference sequence). The CDR3 reads CASSISGGTGELFF. CDR3 bases: TGTGCCAGTAGTATATCAGGGGGCACCGGGGAGCTGTTTTTT.

This clone showed up just a few times. J is TRBJ2-5 and V is TRBV11-2; D tentatively reads TRBD1 or TRBD2 (5 bases each). The V end was cut by 1 base, the J end by 5 bases, with 14 bases between. Germline lookup yields CDR1 SGHAT and CDR2 FQNNGV. The CDR3 runs to 15 residues. The CDR3 spells CASSLVFGGTETQYF. CDR3 coding DNA: TGTGCCAGCAGCTTAGTTTTTGGGGGAACCGAGACCCAGTACTTC.

This clone was detected only a few times. In the same sample, other DNA sequences code for this CDR3. The rearrangement uses TRBV7-9 and TRBJ1-5; D is unresolved. This CDR3 is 12 amino acids long. CDR1 and CDR2 from the germline V gene are SEHNR and FQNEAQ (reference sequence). V lost 1 base and J lost 6, with 4 bases in between. CDR3 sequence (DNA): TGTGCCAGCAGCTTAGGGGGTCAGCCCCAGCATTTT. Its protein is CASSLGGQPQHF.

The chain carries TRBV6-5 and TRBJ1-1; D not resolved. V shed 6 bases and J shed 0 bases, with 8 bases lying between them. The CDR3 consists of 13 residues. Germline V gene sequence: CDR1 MNHEY, CDR2 SVGAGI. DNA of the CDR3: TGTGCCAGCAGGGAAAGAGTGAACACTGAAGCTTTCTTT. It encodes CASRERVNTEAFF.

The gene calls are TRBV2 and TRBJ2-1, with TRBD2 identical over 7 bases. From germline, CDR1 is SNHLY and CDR2 FYNNEI. The V segment lost 4 bases and the J segment 0 bases; nucleotides outside the gene matches: 9. CDR3 length equals 17 residues. CDR3 loop: CASSGNPKRDSYNEQFF. In DNA, the CDR3 is TGTGCCAGCAGTGGGAACCCTAAGCGGGACTCCTACAATGAGCAGTTCTTC.

V usage is TRBV7-9 and J usage is TRBJ2-1; D possibly corresponds to TRBD2 (6 bases). Germline CDR1 and CDR2: SEHNR and FQNEAQ (reference sequence). The CDR3 is 17 amino acids. V was shortened by 5 bases and J by 3 bases, with 20 bases between the two germline ends. CDR3 residues: CASSRRLGEAFYNEQFF. As DNA, the CDR3 is TGTGCCAGCAGCCGTCGACTAGGAGAAGCATTCTACAATGAGCAGTTCTTC.

This clone was found once. V gene TRBV28 combines with J gene TRBJ2-7, with D unclear. The CDR3 spans 12 residues. Trimming cost V 3 bases and J 6 bases, with 9 bases left between them. CDR1 is MDHEN and CDR2 is SYDVKM in the germline V gene. CDR3 in amino acids: CASSLGFTEQYF. The CDR3 region has the DNA TGTGCCAGCAGTTTGGGCTTTACCGAGCAGTACTTC.

The rearrangement links TRBV18 to TRBJ2-2; TRBD1 is a possible D gene (6 bases). This CDR3 comprises 15 residues. In germline, CDR1 is KGHSH, CDR2 LQKENI. Trimming took off 2 bases at V and 3 bases at J, with 10 bases between the two ends. In nucleotides, the CDR3 is TGTGCCAGCTCACCATCCAGGGGTGACACCGGGGAGCTGTTTTTT. It specifies CASSPSRGDTGELFF.

The V and J genes are TRBV27 and TRBJ2-3, with D perhaps TRBD2 (6 bases). V lost 2 bases and J 9 bases, leaving 12 bases between the germline ends. Germline V gene sequence: CDR1 MNHEY, CDR2 SMNVEV (reference sequence). This CDR3 is built from 13 residues. Here the CDR3 reads CASSLVTSQTQYF. DNA of the CDR3: TGTGCCAGCAGTTTAGTTACTAGCCAGACGCAGTATTTT.

This clone has just a few counts. This chain connects TRBV5-5 to TRBJ1-1; D unclear. The CDR3 extends over 13 amino acids. V lost 4 bases and J lost 4, with 11 bases in between. CDR1 is SGHKS, CDR2 YYEKEE, per germline (reference sequence). The CDR3 region is CASSRGLGTEAFF. The CDR3 DNA sequence: TGTGCCAGCAGCCGCGGACTAGGCACTGAAGCTTTCTTT.

The chain's CDR3 is CASSSFRDSNADTDTQYF. The CDR3 region has the DNA TGTGCCAGCAGTTCGTTCCGGGACTCCAACGCTGACACAGATACGCAGTATTTT. The rearrangement joins TRBV27 to TRBJ2-3; the D gene is possibly TRBD2 (6 bases). The CDR3 runs 18 residues. V lost 4 bases to trimming and J lost 2 bases, with 22 bases between them. In germline, CDR1 is MNHEY, CDR2 SMNVEV (reference sequence).

This clone was counted a few times. The chain recombines TRBV15 with TRBJ2-2, with a possible D match to TRBD1 (5 bases). Trimming took 4 bases from V and 5 from J, leaving 11 bases between them. Germline CDR1 is LNHNV and CDR2 is YYDKDF (reference sequence). The CDR3 runs to 14 residues. The DNA of the CDR3 is TGTGCCACCAGCAAAGGGGCAAAGACCGGGGAGCTGTTTTTT. It encodes CATSKGAKTGELFF.

The table lists this clone with a few counts. The chain combines TRBV28 with TRBJ1-1, with 11 bases that match TRBD1. Germline CDR1 reads MDHEN; CDR2 reads SYDVKM. The CDR3 loop spans 16 amino acids. With 1 base clipped from V and 6 bases from J, the junction kept 7 bases outside the gene matches. The CDR3 region has the DNA TGTGCCAGCAGTTTATACCCGGGACAGGGGGACGCTGAAGCTTTCTTT. Translated, it gives CASSLYPGQGDAEAFF.

This chain uses TRBV29-1 with TRBJ1-1, with D possibly TRBD1 on 5 matching bases. Germline lookup yields CDR1 SQVTM and CDR2 ANQGSEA. Trimming stripped 4 bases from V and 1 base from J, with 7 bases between. This CDR3 region has 12 residues. CDR3 nucleotides: TGCAGCGTTGGACAGCGGAACACTGAAGCTTTCTTT. Translating gives CSVGQRNTEAFF.

This rearrangement joins TRBV19 to TRBJ2-1; 10 nucleotides line up with TRBD2. V lost 8 bases, J lost 7 bases, and 11 bases stayed unmatched. The CDR3 length is 15 residues. Germline V gene lookup returns CDR1 LNHDA and CDR2 SQIVND (reference sequence). The CDR3 nucleotides are TGTGCCAGTGGATACGCTAGCGGGAGAGGTAATGAGCAGTTCTTC. The encoded protein is CASGYASGRGNEQFF.

This clone was counted between two and nine times. The chain couples TRBV7-9 to TRBJ2-7; D is unresolved. The CDR3 extends over 12 amino acids. V shed 4 bases and J shed 3 bases, with 7 bases lying between them. Germline V gene data show CDR1 as SEHNR and CDR2 as FQNEAQ (reference sequence). The DNA of the CDR3 is TGTGCCAGCAGCTATAATGACTACGAGCAGTACTTC. Amino acid sequence: CASSYNDYEQYF.

This clone was detected only a few times. The genes are TRBV5-4 and TRBJ2-1, with TRBD2 matching 10 bases. The CDR3 is 15 residues long. The V and J ends lost 6 bases and 4 bases, in that order; junction bases with no gene match: 7. Looked up from germline, CDR1 is SGHNT and CDR2 is YYREEE (reference sequence). The CDR3 region is CASTLAGGRYNEQFF. For the CDR3, the DNA is TGTGCCAGCACCTTAGCGGGAGGACGATACAATGAGCAGTTCTTC.

The chain carries TRBV6-6 and TRBJ2-1; 13 bases line up with TRBD2. This CDR3 has 15 residues. Germline V CDR1 and CDR2: MNHNY, SVGAGI (reference sequence). V trimming: 0 bases; J trimming: 7 bases; junction bases outside the gene matches: 0. The chain's CDR3 is CASSYSGLAGNEQFF. In DNA, the CDR3 is TGTGCCAGCAGTTACTCGGGACTAGCGGGAAATGAGCAGTTCTTC.

This clone showed up just a few times. This chain uses TRBV11-2 with TRBJ2-7; 13 bases fit TRBD2. This CDR3 region has 16 residues. Germline trimming cut 0 bases from V and 4 bases from J; bases unmatched to any gene: 3. CDR1 SGHAT and CDR2 FQNNGV come from the germline V gene. As DNA, the CDR3 is TGTGCCAGCAGCTTAGACACGACTAGCGGGAGGTACGAGCAGTACTTC. Its protein is CASSLDTTSGRYEQYF.

The chain combines TRBV27 with TRBJ2-3; the match to TRBD1 covers 9 bases. Germline assignment: CDR1 MNHEY and CDR2 SMNVEV (reference sequence). Trimming took 6 bases from V and 0 from J; bases not matched to a gene: 4. CDR3 length: 15 amino acids. The DNA for the CDR3 is TGTGCCAGCAGACCTGGGACAGGGAGCACAGATACGCAGTATTTT. It codes for CASRPGTGSTDTQYF.